Below, one T cell receptor (beta chain) is given with its context. Antigen specificity is unknown. The CDR3 consists of 14 residues. Germline V gene lookup returns CDR1 LGHNT and CDR2 FRNRAP. The V and J ends lost 4 bases and 10 bases, in that order; junction bases with no gene match: 11. These data are taken from a study of cytomegalovirus exposure and HLA in healthy donors. Background on the study: An early release of data contained roughly 86 million unique TCRs, which came from HLA-typed donors. Study results and limitations: Productive status was seen about 87% or about 30% of the time for most TCR beta V segments in an earlier analysis.

Though probably carrying unrecorded immune exposures, donors were nominally healthy at sampling. Vbeta (60) and Jbeta (13) primers were used in the PCR. The protocol was immunoSEQ multiplex PCR, while the TCRdb copy is restricted to in-frame clones and leaves out a portion. The table lists hundreds of thousands of clones, 77% of them singletons, with about 2.5% in the top ten. The rearrangement links TRBV12-5 to TRBJ1-1, with 8 bases lining up with TRBD1. Sequencing used PBMCs. This clonotype originated in a woman aged 60-70 years in good health and CMV-seropositive. CDR3 protein: CASGSEPQGAVAFF. The DNA for the CDR3 is TGTGCTAGTGGTTCCGAGCCGCAGGGGGCGGTAGCTTTCTTT. Together with reference TRBV12-5 and TRBJ1-1, the CDR3 gives the full variable domain: DARVTQTPRHKVTEMGQEVTMRCQPILGHNTVFWYRQTMMQGLELLAYFRNRAPLDDSGMPKDRFSAEMPDATLATLKIQPSEPRDSAVYFCASGSEPQGAVAFFGQGTRLTVV.